These T cell receptor beta chains were read from a single sample in a study of blood T cell repertoires in COVID-19. Clones were sequenced by immunoSEQ multiplex PCR, and TCRdb holds only the in-frame ones, with some missing. The data show around 250,000 clones, around 81% seen once. The specimen was PBMCs or T cells enriched from blood (not recorded which). These receptor sequences come from a man aged 45-60 years who had recovered from COVID-19. The CDR3 runs from the conserved cysteine through the conserved F or W. The D gene is left open where the match is weak. Clone size appears in some rows only: once, few, many, or a class for an expanded clone.

TRBD2 TRBJ2-4 TRBV5-4 NA TGTGCCAGCAGTTTAGCGGGACTTGCCAAAAACATTCAGTACTTC CASSLAGLAKNIQYF
TRBD1 TRBJ2-3 TRBV5-6 NA TGTGCCAGCAGCTTTGGACAGGGGGATACGCAGTATTTT CASSFGQGDTQYF
NA TRBJ2-7 TRBV9 NA TGTGCCAGCAGCGTAGAGGCAGGGTCCTACGAGCAGTACTTC CASSVEAGSYEQYF
TRBD1 TRBJ1-1 TRBV10-2 NA TGCGCCAGCAGGCCCGCCCATCTCAGGGGGGACACTGAAGCTTTCTTT CASRPAHLRGDTEAFF
NA TRBJ2-2 TRBV10-1 NA TGCGCCAGCAGTGGCCACAGGAACACCGGGGAGCTGTTTTTT CASSGHRNTGELFF
NA TRBJ1-4 TRBV5-1 NA TGCGCCCCGCAGGGGAGCGCCCCGCGCGGTAATGAAAAACTGTTTTTT CAPQGSAPRGNEKLFF
TRBD2 TRBJ2-3 TRBV5-4 NA TGTGCCAGCAGCTTGGAAGCGGGGACTACCACAGATACGCAGTATTTT CASSLEAGTTTDTQYF
NA TRBJ1-6 TRBV11-3 NA TGTGCCAGCAGCTTCCGGGACACCCTGGTAAATAATTCACCCCTCCACTTT CASSFRDTLVNNSPLHF
TRBD1 TRBJ2-5 TRBV5-8 NA TGTGCCAGCAGCTCCGGATGGACAGGGGGAGAGACCCAGTACTTC CASSSGWTGGETQYF
NA TRBJ1-2 TRBV5-4 NA TGTGCCAGCGCCGGGGAGAACTATGGCTACACCTTC CASAGENYGYTF
TRBD1 TRBJ1-5 TRBV30 once TGTGCCTGGAGTCGGGACAGACTCAATCAGCCCCAGCATTTT CAWSRDRLNQPQHF
NA TRBJ1-5 TRBV24-1 few TGTGCCACCAGTGATTTGGAACAGGCCTTTTATAGCAATCAGCCCCAGCATTTT CATSDLEQAFYSNQPQHF
TRBD2 TRBJ2-5 TRBV15 NA TGTGCCACCAGTCCCGCTAGCGGGAGCGGTGAGACCCAGTACTTC CATSPASGSGETQYF
TRBD1 TRBJ2-7 TRBV11-3 few TGTGCCAGCAGCCTAGCTGGGACAGGCTACGAGCAGTACTTC CASSLAGTGYEQYF
NA TRBJ1-2 TRBV2 NA TGTGCCAGCAGCTCCAGGGGCGACTATGGCTACACCTTC CASSSRGDYGYTF
TRBD1 TRBJ1-5 TRBV18 NA TGTGCCAGCTCACCTAAGGGACAGGGGAAGAATCAGCCCCAGCATTTT CASSPKGQGKNQPQHF
TRBD1 TRBJ1-5 TRBV18 few TGTGCCAGCTCACCACCGTCAGGGGGCTCACCTCAGCCCCAGCATTTT CASSPPSGGSPQPQHF
TRBD1 TRBJ1-3 TRBV18 NA TGTGCCAGCTCACCAAGGCAGGGGGCCTACACCATATATTTT CASSPRQGAYTIYF
NA TRBJ1-2 TRBV28 NA TGTGCCAGCAGTTTCAACAGGGCCGATTACCACACCTTC CASSFNRADYHTF
NA TRBJ2-6 TRBV18 NA TGTGCCAGCTCTGAAACTGCGGGAAGCGGGGCCAACGTCCTGACTTTC CASSETAGSGANVLTF
NA TRBJ2-5 TRBV11-2 NA TGTGCCAGCAGCAAGAGTACCCAAGAGACCCAGTACTTC CASSKSTQETQYF